What follows are 30 T cell receptor beta chains derived from one specimen sequenced in a study of cytomegalovirus exposure and HLA in healthy donors. Primers: 60 Vbeta forward and 13 Jbeta reverse. TCRdb's copy holds only in-frame clones and misses some; the assay was immunoSEQ multiplex PCR. The profile shows approximately 160,000 clones, around 63% of them singletons. Sequencing was carried out using PBMCs. These receptors were collected from a woman aged 18-35 years in good health and CMV-seropositive.

This clone was seen a few times. CDR3 protein: CASRRTPNSNQPQHF. As DNA, the CDR3 is TGTGCCAGTAGGCGGACACCGAATAGCAATCAGCCCCAGCATTTT. The chain couples TRBV19 to TRBJ1-5; D perhaps matches TRBD1 (5 bases). From germline, CDR1 is LNHDA and CDR2 SQIVND (reference sequence). The CDR3 totals 15 residues. V was pared by 6 bases and J by 0 bases, with 12 bases between.

This clone was observed a single time. V and J are TRBV5-1 and TRBJ2-7; a weak D match, TRBD1 (5 bases). The CDR3 is made up of 15 amino acids. Per germline, CDR1 SGHRS and CDR2 YFSETQ. V lost 0 bases to trimming and J lost 1 base, with 11 bases between them. The CDR3 protein is CASSLDPGRSYEQYF. The CDR3, as DNA: TGCGCCAGCAGCTTGGATCCAGGGCGGTCCTACGAGCAGTACTTC.

CDR3 DNA sequence: TGTGCCAGCAGTTTCAGGGGTGGGCTATACGAGCAGTACTTC. Translating it yields CASSFRGGLYEQYF. The rearrangement joins TRBV6-5 to TRBJ2-7; D may be TRBD1 (6 bases). From germline, CDR1 is MNHEY and CDR2 SVGAGI. The CDR3 is made up of 14 amino acids. Trimming pared 4 bases from V and 4 bases from J, leaving 14 bases between.

The rearrangement joins TRBV5-1 to TRBJ1-2; D is unresolved. Per the germline V gene, CDR1 is SGHRS and CDR2 is YFSETQ. The V end lost 5 bases, the J end lost 6 bases, and 20 bases lay between the germline ends. The CDR3 is 15 amino acids. Here the CDR3 reads CASSPSRALGDGYTF. The CDR3 coding sequence is TGCGCCAGCAGTCCATCCAGAGCGCTAGGAGATGGCTACACCTTC.

V is TRBV19 and J is TRBJ2-1; 12 bases line up with TRBD2. CDR1 LNHDA and CDR2 SQIVND come from the germline V gene (reference sequence). Trimming took 11 bases from V and 9 from J; bases not matched to a gene: 8. The CDR3 spans 13 residues. The DNA of the CDR3 is TGTGCCGCCTCTAGCGGGGGGGTTATTGAGCAGTTCTTC. This encodes CAASSGGVIEQFF. Complete variable domain (other parts from reference TRBV19 and TRBJ2-1): DGGITQSPKYLFRKEGQNVTLSCEQNLNHDAMYWYRQDPGQGLRLIYYSQIVNDFQKGDIAEGYSVSREKKESFPLTVTSAQKNPTAFYLCAASSGGVIEQFFGPGTRLTVL.

This chain connects TRBV11-3 to TRBJ2-3; 10 bases agree with TRBD2. V dropped 3 bases and J dropped 2; count of bases not matched to a gene: 5. The CDR3 length is 16 residues. Germline values: CDR1 SGHNT, CDR2 YENEEA. CDR3 nucleotides: TGTGCCAGCAGCTTCGGACTAGCGGCGTACACAGATACGCAGTATTTT. Translated: CASSFGLAAYTDTQYF.

The V and J genes are TRBV4-3 and TRBJ2-1, with a possible D match to TRBD1 (5 bases). The V end lost 0 bases, the J end lost 1 base, and 13 bases lay between the germline ends. The CDR3 consists of 17 residues. CDR1 and CDR2 (germline): LGHNA, YSLEER. The CDR3 sequence is CASSQDLGPQSYNEQFF. Written as DNA, the CDR3 is TGCGCCAGCAGCCAAGATCTGGGGCCCCAGTCCTACAATGAGCAGTTCTTC.

The V and J genes are TRBV28 and TRBJ1-5; 8 nucleotides line up with TRBD1. The CDR3 length is 16 residues. Per the germline V gene, CDR1 is MDHEN and CDR2 is SYDVKM. With V trimmed by 2 bases and J by 2 bases, 5 bases remained unmatched. As DNA, the CDR3 is TGTGCCAGCAGTTTAATAACAGGGGGAGGCAATCAGCCCCAGCATTTT. Translation gives CASSLITGGGNQPQHF.

The rearrangement uses TRBV7-2 and TRBJ1-2; TRBD1 aligns across 10 bases. J gave up 6 bases and V 3 bases, and 4 bases lay outside the gene matches. This CDR3 spans 14 amino acids. Germline V gives CDR1 SGHTA, CDR2 FQGNSA. CDR3 bases: TGTGCCAGCAGCTTTGACAGGGGGCGAGATGGCTACACCTTC. Amino acid sequence: CASSFDRGRDGYTF. Full variable domain (rest looked up from reference TRBV7-2 and TRBJ1-2): GAGVSQSPSNKVTEKGKDVELRCDPISGHTALYWYRQSLGQGLEFLIYFQGNSAPDKSGLPSDRFSAERTGGSVSTLTIQRTQQEDSAVYLCASSFDRGRDGYTFGSGTRLTVV.

The CDR3 coding sequence is TGTGCCAGCAGTGACGGACAGGGGGTCACCGACATTCAGTACTTC. Translated: CASSDGQGVTDIQYF. This chain links TRBV6-1 with TRBJ2-4, with 10 bases fitting TRBD1. Germline trimming cut 3 bases from V and 8 bases from J; bases unmatched to any gene: 7. There are 15 residues in the CDR3. Germline-derived CDR1 and CDR2 are MNHNS and SASEGT.

J is TRBJ1-2 and V is TRBV7-3, with TRBD1 matching over 9 bases. Trimming at V came to 5 bases and at J to 4 bases, leaving 2 bases not matched to a gene. Germline CDR1 reads SGHTA; CDR2 reads FQGTGA. This CDR3 is built from 13 residues. CDR3 loop: CASSPTGGYGYTF. The CDR3 DNA reads as TGTGCCAGCAGCCCGACAGGGGGCTATGGCTACACCTTC.

The chain has TRBV27 and TRBJ2-5; D not certain. This CDR3 comprises 14 residues. The V gene lost 0 bases and the J gene lost 5 bases, with 10 bases spanning the gap. Germline V gene sequence: CDR1 MNHEY, CDR2 SMNVEV (reference sequence). The CDR3 bases are TGTGCCAGCAGTTTATCTCCCGTCCGGGAGACCCAGTACTTC. It specifies CASSLSPVRETQYF.

Points on this clone: Within the sample, other DNA sequences also encode this same CDR3. This chain connects TRBV2 to TRBJ1-2, with 8 bases aligning to TRBD1. This CDR3 is 18 amino acids long. Per the germline V gene, CDR1 is SNHLY and CDR2 is FYNNEI. Trimming took 4 bases from V and 0 from J; bases not matched to a gene: 13. The CDR3 protein is CASSGSGQVPRSNYGYTF. CDR3 DNA sequence: TGTGCCAGCAGTGGATCGGGACAGGTCCCCCGTTCTAACTATGGCTACACCTTC.

The chain combines TRBV6-1 with TRBJ2-7, with 13 bases that match TRBD2. Germline values: CDR1 MNHNS, CDR2 SASEGT. The length of the CDR3 is 16 residues. Trimming took 2 bases from V and 3 from J; bases not matched to a gene: 4. The CDR3 here is CASSETGTSGDYEQYF. DNA of the CDR3: TGTGCCAGCAGTGAAACCGGGACTAGCGGGGACTACGAGCAGTACTTC.

This sequence joins TRBV4-3 and TRBJ2-7, with TRBD1 matching 8 bases. Unmatched junction bases numbered 4, after V lost 4 bases and J lost 2 bases. The CDR3 contains 14 residues. The germline CDR1 and CDR2 sequences are LGHNA and YSLEER. The CDR3 reads CASSPARGPYEQYF. CDR3 nucleotides: TGCGCCAGCAGCCCGGCCAGGGGGCCCTACGAGCAGTACTTC.

The rearrangement links TRBV12-5 to TRBJ2-7, with TRBD1 matching over 11 bases. The CDR3 consists of 14 residues. Germline V CDR1 and CDR2: LGHNT, FRNRAP. The V and J ends lost 6 bases and 5 bases, in that order; junction bases with no gene match: 6. The CDR3 here is CASGWTGGMDEQYF. The CDR3, as DNA: TGTGCTAGTGGCTGGACAGGGGGCATGGACGAGCAGTACTTC.

The chain couples TRBV7-2 to TRBJ2-7; the match to TRBD2 covers 15 bases. V lost 5 bases and J lost 6; bases outside the gene matches: 8. The CDR3 runs to 16 residues. Germline-derived CDR1 and CDR2 are SGHTA and FQGNSA. The CDR3: CASSQGTSGRSPEQYF. The CDR3 nucleotides read TGTGCCAGCAGCCAAGGGACTAGCGGGAGGTCCCCCGAGCAGTACTTC.

The chain links TRBV9 to TRBJ2-6, with 8 bases identical to TRBD1. The germline V gene encodes CDR1 SGDLS and CDR2 YYNGEE. The CDR3 length is 21 residues. The J segment lost 0 bases and the V segment lost 0 bases, leaving 14 bases of the junction unmatched. As DNA, the CDR3 is TGTGCCAGCAGCGTAGGGAAGGTTAGGACAGGGTCTCCCTCTGGGGCCAACGTCCTGACTTTC. Its translation: CASSVGKVRTGSPSGANVLTF. Together with reference TRBV9 and TRBJ2-6, the CDR3 gives the full variable domain: DSGVTQTPKHLITATGQRVTLRCSPRSGDLSVYWYQQSLDQGLQFLIQYYNGEERAKGNILERFSAQQFPDLHSELNLSSLELGDSALYFCASSVGKVRTGSPSGANVLTFGAGSRLTVL.

The V and J genes are TRBV4-3 and TRBJ1-4; tentatively, D is TRBD1 (5 bases). V lost 0 bases and J lost 3, with 11 bases in between. The CDR3 is 16 residues long. Germline V gene sequence: CDR1 LGHNA, CDR2 YSLEER. CDR3 region: CASSQDLRGSNEKLFF. As DNA, the CDR3 is TGCGCCAGCAGCCAAGATCTCCGGGGGTCTAATGAAAAACTGTTTTTT.

CDR3 in DNA: TGCGCCAGCAGAAGTGGCCAGGGGGCACGAAGGAATAATGAAAAACTGTTTTTT. Encoded protein: CASRSGQGARRNNEKLFF. V gene TRBV5-1 combines with J gene TRBJ1-4; TRBD1 aligns across 8 bases. The CDR3 is 18 residues long. The V gene end was trimmed by 5 bases and the J gene end by 4 bases; junction bases not matched to a gene: 16. From germline, CDR1 is SGHRS and CDR2 YFSETQ.

This clone came up a few times. V gene TRBV28 combines with J gene TRBJ2-2, with 8 nucleotides matching TRBD2. The CDR3 consists of 22 residues. The V gene end was trimmed by 3 bases and the J gene end by 5 bases; junction bases not matched to a gene: 26. Germline-derived CDR1 and CDR2 are MDHEN and SYDVKM. The CDR3: CASSFYRRVRLRAGEATGELFF. The CDR3 bases are TGTGCCAGCAGTTTTTATCGGCGGGTTCGTCTGCGAGCGGGAGAGGCGACCGGGGAGCTGTTTTTT.

This clone was counted only a few times. V is TRBV18 and J is TRBJ2-1, with D possibly being TRBD2 (5 bases). This CDR3 has 15 residues. V was shortened by 3 bases and J by 9 bases, with 18 bases between the two germline ends. Germline assignment: CDR1 KGHSH and CDR2 LQKENI. CDR3 sequence reads: CASSPNEFMSGEQFF. Written as DNA, the CDR3 is TGTGCCAGCTCACCTAACGAATTTATGAGCGGTGAGCAGTTCTTC.

J is TRBJ2-7 and V is TRBV5-5; D not certain. CDR1 and CDR2 from the germline V gene are SGHKS and YYEKEE (reference sequence). This CDR3 region has 11 residues. The ends were cut back, 2 bases at V and 4 bases at J, with 4 bases in the middle. The DNA for the CDR3 is TGTGCCAGCAGCTTTACATACGAGCAGTACTTC. Residues: CASSFTYEQYF.

This chain links TRBV4-2 with TRBJ2-5, with D tentatively TRBD1 (5 bases). This CDR3 has 15 residues. Trimming removed 1 base at V and 6 bases at J, with 15 bases between. CDR1 is LGHNA, CDR2 YNFKEQ, per germline. The CDR3 coding sequence is TGTGCCAGCAGCCAAGTACCAGGGATAGTAAAGACCCAGTACTTC. Translated, it gives CASSQVPGIVKTQYF.

The chain recombines TRBV4-2 with TRBJ1-2, with unresolved D. The germline V and J ends were trimmed by 0 bases and 4 bases, with 12 bases remaining between them. The CDR3 has 15 residues. In germline, CDR1 is LGHNA, CDR2 YNFKEQ. The CDR3, as DNA: TGTGCCAGCAGCCAAGATATCCAGGAAATCTATGGCTACACCTTC. This codes for CASSQDIQEIYGYTF.

This rearrangement joins TRBV7-9 to TRBJ2-1; the match to TRBD2 covers 10 bases. CDR3 size: 13 residues. The V and J ends lost 9 bases and 5 bases, in that order; junction bases with no gene match: 4. CDR1 is SEHNR and CDR2 is FQNEAQ in the germline V gene (reference sequence). The DNA of the CDR3 is TGTGCCAGTGGACTAGCGGACCACAATGAGCAGTTCTTC. This codes for CASGLADHNEQFF.

The J gene is TRBJ1-2, the V gene TRBV6-1; D uncertain. Between the trimmed V and J ends, which lost 2 bases and 5 bases, there was a span of 6 bases. This CDR3 has 12 amino acids. CDR1 is MNHNS and CDR2 is SASEGT in the germline V gene. The CDR3 spells CASSESGYGYTF. The CDR3 DNA follows: TGTGCCAGCAGTGAATCAGGATATGGCTACACCTTC.

The V and J genes are TRBV6-6 and TRBJ2-1, with D perhaps matching TRBD1 (5 bases). The CDR3 spans 16 residues. V dropped 2 bases and J dropped 3 bases, with 14 bases sitting between them. Germline values: CDR1 MNHNY, CDR2 SVGAGI (reference sequence). The CDR3 bases are TGTGCCAGCAGTTACCGGAAGGAGCAGGGCTACAATGAGCAGTTCTTC. Translation: CASSYRKEQGYNEQFF.

The genes are TRBV2 and TRBJ2-2; TRBD1 agrees at 7 bases. The germline V gene encodes CDR1 SNHLY and CDR2 FYNNEI. The CDR3 is 15 residues long. Unmatched junction bases numbered 7, after V lost 5 bases and J lost 4 bases. In DNA, the CDR3 is TGTGCCAGCAGTCAGAGGGGGCGCGGCACCGGGGAGCTGTTTTTT. Protein sequence: CASSQRGRGTGELFF.

The rearrangement uses TRBV10-2 and TRBJ2-7; tentative D call: TRBD2 (5 bases). This CDR3 is 12 amino acids long. Germline V gene lookup returns CDR1 WSHSY and CDR2 SAAADI. V was shortened by 7 bases and J by 6 bases, with 13 bases between the two germline ends. The CDR3 nucleotides read TGCGCCAGCACCCAAATGGGGAGCGAGCAGTACTTC. It encodes CASTQMGSEQYF.